This T cell receptor beta chain originates from a study of cytomegalovirus exposure and HLA in healthy donors. Study-level background: Earlier, 90 million to 140 million unique TCR beta sequences were recovered from around 180 million T cells by an analysis.

The study ran its PCR with 60 Vbeta and 13 Jbeta primers. TCRdb's table, derived via immunoSEQ multiplex PCR, lists solely in-frame clones and lacks some. Among under 200,000 clones listed, about 70% were seen once. The CDR3 length is 15 residues. Germline loops: CDR1 SGHAT, CDR2 FQNNGV. The junction had 5 bases not matched to a gene; V was cut back by 4 bases and J by 9 bases. With regard to this clone: The antigen is not known.

Notes on the study in general: CMV serostatus was the only immune exposure information that was available. Common viral pathogens seemed to be connected with several of the most significant clusters, according to a later analysis. Data from an earlier analysis indicated that most TCR beta V segments were productive either about 87% or about 30% of the time.

The rearrangement joins TRBV11-2 to TRBJ2-1; 14 bases line up with TRBD2. Sequencing used PBMCs. The TCR comes from a woman in her twenties or thirties in good health and CMV-seronegative. The DNA of the CDR3 is TGTGCCAGCAGCTCAGGACTAGCGGGGGGCTTTGAGCAGTTCTTC. Encoded protein: CASSSGLAGGFEQFF.